This T cell receptor (beta chain) originates from a study of T cells after yellow fever vaccination. Study-wide results and limits: Contaminating bulk clonotypes could be abundant in FACS-sorted repertoires. Peaking on day 5 versus 15, the secondary response was faster but weaker.

It was through 5'RACE template switching that TCR cDNA was made, with a universal primer site and UMIs added. TCRdb itself ran the 5' RACE reads through MiXCR, one entry per CDR3 protein. Seen here are 450,000 to 600,000 distinct CDR3 sequences, about 13% observed once, and the top ten hold roughly 13%. This clonotype was counted between two and nine times. The antigen is not known. The clonotype originates from a young man who received the YFV17D yellow fever vaccine. Sequenced material: PBMCs, taken on the day of the yellow fever booster vaccination.

The CDR3 coding sequence is TGTGCCAGCAGCCCTACCCTTAGGCACCCCGAGGGTACGCAGTATTTT. This translates into CASSPTLRHPEGTQYF. V is TRBV7-2 and J is TRBJ2-3, with D possibly matching TRBD2 (5 bases). Germline V gene lookup returns CDR1 SGHTA and CDR2 FQGNSA. Trimming left V 5 bases short and J 8 bases short, with 23 bases between. This CDR3 spans 16 amino acids.